This T cell receptor (beta chain) came from a study of neurological immune-mediated disorders (dated by TCRdb to the late 2010s). For the study in its entirety: The study compared peripheral blood TCR-beta repertoires of HTLV-I-associated myelopathy (HAM/TSP) patients, multiple sclerosis patients and healthy controls using UMI-based sequencing. The cohort was made up of approximately 69 subjects, consisting of some 15 HAM/TSP patients, around 35 multiple sclerosis patients and some 20 healthy controls. Technical triplicate libraries were sequenced so that the variability in frequency of each individual clone could be precisely calculated. The approximately 100 TCR-beta libraries included longitudinal samples, technical triplicates and paired sorted CD4+ and CD8+ T-cell subsets alongside PBMC samples.

In regard to this clonotype: Its antigen has not been determined. Base qualities are not recorded, but no much larger clone differs from it by a single base.

According to the study, the label for this sample's time point signals: technical triplicate 3. Unsorted PBMC libraries were generated from 2 million PBMCs stored in RNAlater at -80 °C until RNA extraction. Peripheral blood was subjected to Ficoll-Hypaque density gradient centrifugation to isolate PBMCs, which were then cryopreserved in liquid nitrogen. cDNA synthesis used template-switch 5'RACE with a primer carrying a 10-nucleotide random unique molecular identifier tagging each TCR transcript. Each sequencing run produced over 160 million TCR-beta sequences covering 15-18 subjects. The RNeasy kit was used to extract total RNA. The KAPA Real-time Library Amplification kit was used to amplify TCR-beta VDJ regions with primers targeting the TCR constant region and the 5'RACE anchor. A first PCR added sample indexes and Illumina adaptors, after which a second PCR increased the library yield. After Ampure bead purification, the TCR product of roughly 650 bp was size-selected on a 2% E-gel SizeSelection system. Before pooling, library quality was checked on a Bioanalyzer, concentration was measured with Qubit, and libraries were quantified with the Kapa Library Quantification kit. Libraries were sequenced paired-end 2 x 150 bp on an Illumina HiSeq 2500. To increase sequence diversity, about 25-30% phiX was spiked into each library pool. As for the authors' bioinformatics: Quality-filtered reads were processed with the UMI-based MiGEC pipeline, and over 90% of raw TCR sequences were removed by the MiGEC pipeline during error correction. IMGT germline references were used for alignment of VDJ genes, and clonotypes were defined by a unique CDR3 amino acid sequence together with V-J genes. VDJtools evaluated clonal expansion, Shannon diversity and CDR3 relatedness (CalcPairwiseDistances, ClusterSamples); CLCbio workbench built phylogenetic trees. Using coefficient-of-variation modelling across technical triplicates, the study counted a clone as expanded if it had at least 8 unique UMIs. The public reads were reanalyzed by TCRdb: fastp trimming at Q25, MiXCR alignment, in-frame beta chains only. Merged by CDR3 protein, the rows form single entries marked with the most common genes and DNA. The V and J calls and clone size come from TCRdb's table, not from the authors' own analysis. For this sample the table gives around 47,000 distinct CDR3 sequences, of which 20% to 25% were detected only once. The ten biggest clones cover about 4.5% of the sample.

Results the study describes overall, beyond this receptor: No identical CDR3 amino acid sequences were shared among expanded clones across subjects, suggesting private TCR-beta repertoires in all groups. TCR clonal expansion was greatest in HAM/TSP patients and smallest in MS patients, who ranked below even healthy controls.

The trim is 2 bases for V and 7 bases for J, with a gap of 17 bases between the germline ends. Measured from the cysteine to the phenylalanine, the CDR3 is 14 residues long. CDR3 DNA is the only sequence kept; it has 42 bases, read in frame from the first base. The germline V gene (reference sequence) sets CDR1 to DFQATT and CDR2 to SNEGSKA. Material: PBMCs. Recombination linked TRBV20-1 to TRBJ1-2; TRBD1 is perhaps the D gene, given 5 matching bases. This TCR was sampled from a man in his 60s with HTLV-1-associated myelopathy (HAM/TSP). Here the CDR3 is given as CSARNQARGAGYTF. The bases read TGCAGTGCTAGAAATCAGGCTAGGGGAGCTGGCTACACCTTC.